This TCR beta chain was identified in a study of T cells after yellow fever vaccination (dated by TCRdb to between 2018 and 2021). In terms of the full investigation: The SMART-Seq v4 Ultra Low Input RNA kit was used to prepare libraries from fractions with low cell numbers. To follow T-cell clones before and after primary and booster YFV17D yellow fever vaccination, bulk TCR alpha and beta repertoires were sequenced over time. Bulk PBMC replicates and cell subsets were isolated from blood drawn at multiple timepoints before and after both primary and secondary immunization. Two healthy male donors made up the cohort, one aged 18 to 30 years and the other aged 30 to 40 years.

Overall study outcomes, separate from this receptor: The secondary T-cell response was weaker than the primary response but faster, peaking on day 5 instead of day 15. After the booster, most of the clones that had expanded following primary vaccination were detected again (almost 98% of CD4 and 85% to 90% of CD8), which suggests that memory was broadly maintained. A small share of clonotypes occurred in both CD4 and CD8 compartments, likely arising from convergent recombination. Because the study included only two donors, the extent to which the findings can be generalized is limited. FACS-sorted repertoires could contain abundant contaminating clonotypes from the bulk population, so computational filtering was required.

This specimen's treatment or condition label, interpreted: live attenuated yellow fever vaccine strain. Two biological replicates of bulk PBMCs were collected at each blood-draw timepoint. PBMCs were isolated from peripheral blood using a standard Ficoll-Paque protocol. TriZol was used to extract RNA from bulk PBMCs, CD4 and CD8 fractions, and dextramer-positive and dextramer-negative fractions. CDR1 and CDR2, looked up from the germline V gene, are MNHEY and SVGAGI. At the junction V is shortened by 0 bases and J by 5 bases, with 19 bases in between. The CDR3 starts with the cysteine, ends with the phenylalanine, and has 17 residues. Kept here is only the CDR3 DNA, which spans 51 bases and is read in frame from base 1. Synthesis of TCR cDNA relied on 5'RACE template switching, a step that introduced a universal primer site along with unique molecular identifiers. cDNA synthesis was primed from both the TCR alpha and TCR beta constant segments. Libraries were amplified in two PCR steps, with sample barcodes and sequencing adapters added in the second step. Sequencing of libraries was performed on Illumina HiSeq 2500 (2x100 bp) or NovaSeq (2x150 bp). The authors' analysis ran thus. MIGEC handled demultiplexing of reads and collapsing into UMI consensus sequences, while MiXCR performed V(D)J alignment. Clonotypes responding to the vaccine were identified with edgeR on replicate PBMC samples, with the criteria of FDR below 0.01 and a log2 fold change above 5 up to day 15. Each bulk clonotype was labeled CD4 or CD8 based on which sequenced repertoire, CD4 or CD8, contained the clonotype at higher abundance. The public reads were run again by TCRdb, first through fastp at Q25 and then through MiXCR, and only productive beta chains were kept. Rows merge per CDR3 protein into single entries with the most common DNA and genes. TCRdb's processing, not the authors' own work, is the source of the V and J calls. The sample includes under 400,000 distinct CDR3 sequences, with under 14% observed a single time. Of the sample, roughly 18% is held by the ten largest clones.

As for this clonotype: Its antigen is not yet known. No much larger clone is present one base from it, and per-base qualities are unavailable.

The sequence was obtained from a man between 18 and 29 years old who received the YFV17D yellow fever vaccine. The input for sequencing was PBMCs, taken on the day of the first yellow fever vaccination. The rearranged chain carries TRBV6-5 and TRBJ1-1; TRBD1 might be the D gene, on 5 matching bases. The DNA sequence is given as TGTGCCAGCAGTTACTCGGGGTTGGACCCCGGGGGGACTGAAGCTTTCTTT. This yields the protein CASSYSGLDPGGTEAFF.